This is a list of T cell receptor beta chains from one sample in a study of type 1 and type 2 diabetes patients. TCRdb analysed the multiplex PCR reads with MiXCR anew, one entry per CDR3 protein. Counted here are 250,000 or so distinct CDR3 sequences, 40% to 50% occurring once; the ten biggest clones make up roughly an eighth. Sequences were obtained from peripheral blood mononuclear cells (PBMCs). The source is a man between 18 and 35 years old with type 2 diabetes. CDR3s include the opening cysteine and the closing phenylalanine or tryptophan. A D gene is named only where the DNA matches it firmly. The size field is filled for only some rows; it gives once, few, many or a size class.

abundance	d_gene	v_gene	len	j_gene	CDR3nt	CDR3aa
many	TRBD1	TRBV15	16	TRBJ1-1	TGTGCCACACAGACAGGGGGGCCGTTAATGAACACTGAAGCTTTCTTT	CATQTGGPLMNTEAFF
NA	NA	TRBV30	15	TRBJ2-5	TGTGCCTGGAGTGAGGGGGGGCGGCGACAAGAGACCCAGTACTTC	CAWSEGGRRQETQYF
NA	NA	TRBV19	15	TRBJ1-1	TGTGCCAGTAGTATAGAGTTCGGCGGGAACACTGAAGCTTTCTTT	CASSIEFGGNTEAFF
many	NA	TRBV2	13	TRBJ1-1	TGTGCCAGCAGTGCCGAATATGGGACTGAAGCTTTCTTT	CASSAEYGTEAFF
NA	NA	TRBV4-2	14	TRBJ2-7	TGTGCCAGCAGCCAATTGAAGAGCTCCTACGAGCAGTACTTC	CASSQLKSSYEQYF
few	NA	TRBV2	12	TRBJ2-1	TGTGCCAGCAGCGAAACTAGCAATGAGCAGTTCTTC	CASSETSNEQFF
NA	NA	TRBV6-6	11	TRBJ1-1	TGTGCCACCACAAGGGACACTGAAGCTTTCTTT	CATTRDTEAFF
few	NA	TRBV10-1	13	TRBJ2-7	TGCGCCAGCAGATCCGGGTCCTGCGACGAGCAGTACTTC	CASRSGSCDEQYF
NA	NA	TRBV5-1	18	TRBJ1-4	TGTGCCAGCAGCCCCCGTCGGGGAGGGGACCAATTTTCGGAAAAACTGTTTTTT	CASSPRRGGDQFSEKLFF
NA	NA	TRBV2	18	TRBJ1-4	TGTGCCAGCAGTGAAGCGAGGCTATCCCTCTCGGACAATGAAAAACTGTTTTTT	CASSEARLSLSDNEKLFF
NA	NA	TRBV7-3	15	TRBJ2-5	TGTGCCAGCAGCTTAGGGGCCGAACTCCCTGGGACCCAGTACTTC	CASSLGAELPGTQYF
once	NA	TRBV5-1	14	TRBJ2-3	TGCGCCAGCAGTCCCACTAGGCCCCCAGATACGCAGTATTTT	CASSPTRPPDTQYF
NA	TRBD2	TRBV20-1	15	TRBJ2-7	TGCAGTGCTAGACCACTAGCGGGAGCCTTCAATGAGCAGTACTTC	CSARPLAGAFNEQYF
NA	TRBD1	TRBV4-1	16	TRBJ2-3	TGCGCCAGCAGCCACCCTGACAGGGACCTCACAGATACGCAGTATTTT	CASSHPDRDLTDTQYF
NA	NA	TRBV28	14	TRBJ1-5	TGTGCCAGCACTAGCACTGAAAACAATCAGCCCCAGCATTTT	CASTSTENNQPQHF
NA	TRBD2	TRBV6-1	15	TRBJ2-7	TGTGCCAGCAGTGAATGGCGGGGGAGCTCCTACGAGCAGTACTTC	CASSEWRGSSYEQYF
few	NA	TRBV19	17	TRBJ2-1	TGTGCCAGTAGTATTTTCGGGGGCCGGCGCACCTACAATGAGCAGTTCTTC	CASSIFGGRRTYNEQFF
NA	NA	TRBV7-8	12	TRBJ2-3	TGTGCCAGCAGCAGGAGTTCAGATACGCAGTATTTT	CASSRSSDTQYF
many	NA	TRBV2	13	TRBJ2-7	TGTGCCAGCAGCGGTGGGAACTCCTACGAGCAGTACTTC	CASSGGNSYEQYF
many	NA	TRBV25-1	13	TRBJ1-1	TGTGCCAGCAGTGAGGATGACAGCACTGAAGCTTTCTTT	CASSEDDSTEAFF
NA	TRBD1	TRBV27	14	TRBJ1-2	TGTGCCAGCAGTTTGACGGGACAGGGGAATGGCTACACCTTC	CASSLTGQGNGYTF
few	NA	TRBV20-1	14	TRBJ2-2	TGCAGTGCCTCAAGGCCAGGTCACACCGGGGAGCTGTTTTTT	CSASRPGHTGELFF